Listed here are 32 T cell receptor beta chains from one sample, sequenced in a study of metastatic and nonmetastatic thyroid tumors. No patient received treatment before thyroid surgery. Using MiXCR, TCRdb re-called clones from the PCR reads. This table holds roughly 25,000 clones, under 15% found once. Sequenced input: blood. The receptors were sampled from a female donor with papillary thyroid cancer or a benign thyroid nodule (not recorded which). Some clones in this sample may be carry-over from other donors' samples.

This clone was recorded many times. The chain uses TRBV12-3 or TRBV12-4 and TRBJ2-5; 7 positions match TRBD2. The CDR3 extends over 13 amino acids. The trim removed 7 bases at V and 4 bases at J, leaving 6 bases unmatched. CDR3 DNA: TGTGCCAGCACCCAAGGGGAGGGAGAGACCCAGTACTTC. Translation gives CASTQGEGETQYF.

The table lists this clone with many counts. V usage is TRBV28 and J usage is TRBJ2-7, with unresolved D. The CDR3 covers 14 residues. Trimming removed 3 bases from V and 2 bases from J, with 11 bases in between. The germline V gene has CDR1 MDHEN and CDR2 SYDVKM. Written as DNA, the CDR3 is TGTGCCAGCAGTTTGGTCAGCCATACCTACGAGCAGTACTTC. As protein: CASSLVSHTYEQYF.

The chain uses TRBV5-6 and TRBJ2-6, with 10 bases aligning to TRBD1. The CDR3 contains 17 residues. V dropped 7 bases and J dropped 4; count of bases not matched to a gene: 11. Germline V gives CDR1 SGHDT, CDR2 YYEEEE. CDR3 sequence: CASYRDRGLSGANVLTF. Here the CDR3 DNA reads TGTGCCAGCTACCGGGACAGGGGATTGTCCGGGGCCAACGTCCTGACTTTC.

This clone was counted at least ten times. The chain has TRBV5-1 and TRBJ1-4; D might be TRBD1 (5 bases). Trimming removed 4 bases from V and 3 bases from J, with 10 bases in between. Per the germline V gene, CDR1 is SGHRS and CDR2 is YFSETQ. The CDR3 extends over 14 amino acids. CDR3 sequence (DNA): TGCGCCAGCAGCGTCGGGACTTCTAATGAAAAACTGTTTTTT. Translated, it gives CASSVGTSNEKLFF. Complete variable domain (other parts from reference TRBV5-1 and TRBJ1-4): KAGVTQTPRYLIKTRGQQVTLSCSPISGHRSVSWYQQTPGQGLQFLFEYFSETQRNKGNFPGRFSGRQFSNSRSEMNVSTLELGDSALYLCASSVGTSNEKLFFGSGTQLSVL.

This clone was counted many times. The same CDR3 is also encoded by other DNA sequences in this sample. The rearrangement joins TRBV20-1 to TRBJ2-1; unclear D gene. Looked up from germline, CDR1 is DFQATT and CDR2 is SNEGSKA (reference sequence). Trimming removed 3 bases from V and 6 bases from J, with 9 bases in between. This CDR3 region has 12 residues. The CDR3 here is CSARVRGNEQFF. CDR3 nucleotide sequence: TGCAGTGCTAGGGTTAGAGGCAATGAGCAGTTCTTC.

This clone appeared many times. CDR3: CASSAEGQGRWGSPLHF. The DNA of the CDR3 is TGTGCCAGCAGCGCAGAAGGACAGGGAAGGTGGGGCTCACCCCTCCACTTT. The rearrangement links TRBV9 to TRBJ1-6, with 8 bases identical to TRBD1. The CDR3 is 17 amino acids. V shed 3 bases and J 10 bases; nucleotides not matched to a gene: 15. CDR1 and CDR2 from the germline V gene are SGDLS and YYNGEE.

This clone was recorded at least ten times. This chain links TRBV29-1 with TRBJ2-1; tentative D call: TRBD2 (5 bases). From germline, CDR1 is SQVTM and CDR2 ANQGSEA. V was clipped by 7 bases and J by 9 bases, with 19 bases between them. This CDR3 has 13 residues. The CDR3 is CSADGPQSGEQFF. Here the CDR3 DNA reads TGCAGCGCCGACGGCCCCCAAAGCGGTGAGCAGTTCTTC.

This clone was observed many times. J is TRBJ1-2 and V is TRBV19; D gene unclear. Trimming took 7 bases from V and 4 from J, leaving 19 bases between them. This CDR3 has 15 residues. The germline gives CDR1 LNHDA, CDR2 SQIVND (reference sequence). The CDR3 region has the DNA TGTGCCAGTACCCCGGGCACTGGCGGTGGCTATGGCTACACCTTC. It is translated as CASTPGTGGGYGYTF.

In its sample, this clone was seen many times. The chain combines TRBV9 with TRBJ2-3; possible D gene TRBD2, 5 bases. The V gene's germline CDR1 is SGDLS and CDR2 YYNGEE. The CDR3 loop spans 17 amino acids. The germline V and J ends were trimmed by 4 bases and 2 bases, with 20 bases remaining between them. The CDR3 DNA follows: TGTGCCAGCAGCTTGACTTATAGCGCAGATTTCACAGATACGCAGTATTTT. Translating gives CASSLTYSADFTDTQYF.

The rearrangement uses TRBV11-1 and TRBJ1-1; D is uncertain. Trimming took 2 bases from V and 1 from J, leaving 5 bases between them. This CDR3 spans 13 amino acids. The germline V gene has CDR1 SGHAT and CDR2 FQDESV (reference sequence). CDR3 amino acids: CASSLFSNTEAFF. In nucleotides, the CDR3 is TGTGCCAGCAGCTTATTTTCGAACACTGAAGCTTTCTTT.

There are many counts of this clone. The V call is TRBV7-9, the J call TRBJ1-2, with D tentatively TRBD1 (5 bases). V lost 5 bases and J 4 bases, leaving 11 bases between the germline ends. The germline V gene encodes CDR1 SEHNR and CDR2 FQNEAQ (reference sequence). The CDR3 loop spans 13 amino acids. The CDR3 region is CASSPAGGYGYTF. In nucleotides, the CDR3 is TGTGCCAGCAGCCCCGCTGGGGGCTATGGCTACACCTTC.

This clone was counted at least ten times. The chain recombines TRBV7-9 with TRBJ2-1; D tentatively fits TRBD1 or TRBD2 (6 bases each). CDR3 length: 13 residues. V was pared by 3 bases and J by 15 bases, with 18 bases between. CDR1 and CDR2 from the germline V gene are SEHNR and FQNEAQ (reference sequence). The CDR3 nucleotides are TGTGCCAGCAGCTTGGAGGGGGGCAGAGTACTGTTCTTC. Its protein is CASSLEGGRVLFF.

This clone occurred a few times. CDR3 in amino acids: CASSTRGGSYEQYF. CDR3 nucleotides: TGTGCCAGCAGTACCCGCGGTGGCTCCTACGAGCAGTACTTC. J is TRBJ2-7 and V is TRBV27, with D hard to call. The CDR3 runs to 14 residues. The germline V gene encodes CDR1 MNHEY and CDR2 SMNVEV (reference sequence). V was cut by 5 bases and J by 0 bases, with 11 bases left in between.

This clone was seen many times. This chain joins TRBV7-2 and TRBJ1-2; D not certain. The germline gives CDR1 SGHTA, CDR2 FQGNSA. The CDR3 length is 14 residues. The V and J ends lost 4 bases and 4 bases respectively, with 13 bases between them. The CDR3 bases are TGTGCCAGCAGCTCGGACCCTCGGCGCTATGGCTACACCTTC. Its protein product is CASSSDPRRYGYTF.

This clone was picked up many times. V and J are TRBV4-1 and TRBJ2-1; tentatively, D is TRBD2 (6 bases). V gave up 3 bases and J gave up 9 bases, with 24 bases separating them. The CDR3 has 17 amino acids. Germline V gene sequence: CDR1 MGHRA, CDR2 YSYEKL. This chain's CDR3 is CASSQEPGTREIGEQFF. DNA of the CDR3: TGCGCCAGCAGCCAGGAACCCGGGACCCGGGAGATTGGTGAGCAGTTCTTC.

The V and J genes are TRBV30 and TRBJ1-1; D gene uncertain. From germline, CDR1 is GTSNPN and CDR2 SVGIG (reference sequence). Trimming shortened V by 3 bases and J by 4 bases, and 12 bases separated the two germline ends. The CDR3 totals 13 residues. The CDR3 nucleotides read TGTGCCTGGAGAGGCAGCGGGTCCACTGAAGCTTTCTTT. It translates to CAWRGSGSTEAFF.

This clone was seen a handful of times. This rearrangement joins TRBV6-1 to TRBJ2-7; the D gene could be TRBD1 or TRBD2 (7 bases each). The CDR3 runs to 12 residues. The germline V gene has CDR1 MNHNS and CDR2 SASEGT. V lost 6 bases and J lost 7, with 13 bases in between. CDR3 residues: CASRQGGREQYF. CDR3 in DNA: TGTGCCAGCAGGCAGGGGGGGCGTGAGCAGTACTTC.

This clone was counted between two and nine times. The junction shows a germline mismatch at one end, possibly a read error. The V and J genes are TRBV6-1 and TRBJ2-7, with 8 positions matching TRBD1. Germline CDR1 and CDR2: MNHNS and SASEGT. This CDR3 comprises 14 residues. The DNA of the CDR3 is TGTGCCAGCAGTCTCCCAGCCGACAGGGGCGAGCATTACTTC. This codes for CASSLPADRGEHYF.

This clone is categorized as medium-sized. The chain links TRBV3-1 to TRBJ1-1, with 8 bases matching TRBD1. The CDR3 extends over 14 amino acids. The germline V gene has CDR1 LGHDT and CDR2 YNNKEL (reference sequence). The V and J ends lost 5 bases and 1 base, in that order; junction bases with no gene match: 3. CDR3: CASSYGQGNTEAFF. The CDR3 nucleotides read TGTGCCAGCAGCTACGGACAGGGGAACACTGAAGCTTTCTTT.

This clone was seen many times. The chain combines TRBV6-6 with TRBJ1-5; D unresolved. The germline gives CDR1 MNHNY, CDR2 SVGAGI (reference sequence). The CDR3 contains 14 residues. V was shortened by 2 bases and J by 7 bases, with 12 bases between the two germline ends. The CDR3 loop reads CASSYGEGGQPQHF. CDR3 nucleotide sequence: TGTGCCAGCAGTTACGGGGAGGGAGGGCAGCCCCAGCATTTT.

The chain recombines TRBV9 with TRBJ1-4, with TRBD1 identical over 11 bases. There are 16 residues in the CDR3. Germline lookup yields CDR1 SGDLS and CDR2 YYNGEE. J lost 8 bases, V lost 3 bases, and 9 bases had no gene match. CDR3 in amino acids: CASSALSGTGGEKLFF. Here the CDR3 DNA reads TGTGCCAGCAGCGCACTCTCCGGGACAGGGGGAGAAAAACTGTTTTTT.

The chain has TRBV4-3 and TRBJ1-1; no definite D call. V shed 4 bases and J shed 4 bases, with 10 bases lying between them. CDR1 and CDR2 (germline): LGHNA, YSLEER. CDR3 length: 13 residues. The CDR3 region has the DNA TGCGCCAGCAGCCCGGGAGAGACCACTGAAGCTTTCTTT. It translates to CASSPGETTEAFF.

This clone was seen ten or more times. J is TRBJ2-1 and V is TRBV7-3; 9 bases align to TRBD2. Germline assignment: CDR1 SGHTA and CDR2 FQGTGA. J was trimmed by 4 bases and V by 6 bases; bases with no gene match: 7. The CDR3 is made up of 15 amino acids. CDR3 sequence reads: CASSFGLAIYNEQFF. The CDR3 DNA reads TGTGCCAGCAGTTTTGGACTAGCGATTTACAATGAGCAGTTCTTC.

This clone has a count of ten or more. This sequence joins TRBV6-1 and TRBJ2-5; D is unclear. Germline CDR1 MNHNS, CDR2 SASEGT. The CDR3 sequence is 15 residues long. Trimming pared 0 bases from V and 3 bases from J, leaving 11 bases between. In nucleotides, the CDR3 is TGTGCCAGCAGTGAAGCGCTCTCTAGGGAAGAGACCCAGTACTTC. Protein product: CASSEALSREETQYF.

In this sample, this clone turned up many times. The genes are TRBV28 and TRBJ1-5; no firm D call. Germline CDR1 reads MDHEN; CDR2 reads SYDVKM. V lost 3 bases to trimming and J lost 7 bases, with 16 bases between them. The CDR3 length is 15 residues. CDR3 bases: TGTGCCAGCAGTTTCCCCCGAGCCGCGGGGCAGCCCCAGCATTTT. Translation gives CASSFPRAAGQPQHF. Full variable domain (remainder filled in from reference TRBV28 and TRBJ1-5): DVKVTQSSRYLVKRTGEKVFLECVQDMDHENMFWYRQDPGLGLRLIYFSYDVKMKEKGDIPEGYSVSREKKERFSLILESASTNQTSMYLCASSFPRAAGQPQHFGDGTRLSIL.

This clone came up many times. The chain has TRBV6-1 and TRBJ2-3; D is undetermined. Germline lookup yields CDR1 MNHNS and CDR2 SASEGT. With 5 bases removed from V and 4 bases from J, the gap between germline ends came to 7 bases. This CDR3 spans 12 amino acids. The CDR3 DNA sequence: TGTGCCAGCAGTTCCCACGCAGATACGCAGTATTTT. Protein product: CASSSHADTQYF.

This clone was detected ten times or more. The chain combines TRBV27 with TRBJ2-1; possibly TRBD2 for D (5 bases). The CDR3 loop spans 16 amino acids. In germline, CDR1 is MNHEY, CDR2 SMNVEV (reference sequence). With 7 bases removed from V and 5 bases from J, the gap between germline ends came to 21 bases. The CDR3 bases are TGTGCCAGCATTCCGTTAGCCGGAGGTTTCCACAATGAGCAGTTCTTC. Translating it yields CASIPLAGGFHNEQFF.

This clone was seen a single time. The CDR3 protein is CASSLGFIGQGNNEQFF. The CDR3 bases are TGTGCCAGCAGCTTGGGTTTTATTGGACAGGGGAACAATGAGCAGTTCTTC. The chain has TRBV7-8 and TRBJ2-1, with 9 bases lining up with TRBD1. Germline CDR1 is SGHVS and CDR2 is FQNEAQ. The CDR3 covers 17 residues. V trimming: 3 bases; J trimming: 5 bases; junction bases outside the gene matches: 11.

This rearrangement joins TRBV6-5 to TRBJ2-7; the match to TRBD2 covers 8 bases. Germline CDR1 reads MNHEY; CDR2 reads SVGAGI. This CDR3 is 12 amino acids long. CDR3 in DNA: TGTGCCAGCAGTTCAGACGATAGCGGGAACGCGGTC. Residues: CASSSDDSGNAV.

This clone was observed a few times. The V call is TRBV6-2 or TRBV6-3, the J call TRBJ1-4; D gene ambiguous. Trimming removed 2 bases from V and 8 bases from J, with 9 bases in between. Per the germline V gene, CDR1 is MNHEY and CDR2 is SVGEGT. The CDR3 extends over 13 amino acids. The CDR3 DNA is TGTGCCAGCAGTTACGTTCGAGGGGAAAAACTGTTTTTT. The encoded protein is CASSYVRGEKLFF.

This clone was observed many times. The V call is TRBV20-1, the J call TRBJ2-1; 7 nucleotides agree with TRBD2. CDR3 length equals 13 residues. Germline V gene lookup returns CDR1 DFQATT and CDR2 SNEGSKA (reference sequence). The CDR3 here is CRIPGTTGNEQFF. CDR3 coding DNA: TGCAGGATACCCGGGACTACCGGAAATGAGCAGTTCTTC.

This clone appeared many times. V gene TRBV12-3 or TRBV12-4 combines with J gene TRBJ2-6; 8 nucleotides match TRBD1. J lost 0 bases, V lost 6 bases, and 10 bases had no gene match. The CDR3 extends over 18 amino acids. CDR3 residues: CASSRRTGISSGANVLTF. The CDR3, as DNA: TGTGCCAGCAGCCGTAGGACAGGGATAAGCTCTGGGGCCAACGTCCTGACTTTC.